This T cell receptor beta chain came from a study of breast tumors, draining lymph nodes, adjacent tissues. Notes on the study in general: Tumors had less TCR diversity than lymph nodes, more than nontumor tissue. Compared with basal-like, luminal-like tumors shared significantly more repertoire with nontumor tissue. Most tumor T cells seemingly derive from lymph node, then expand in tumor.

TCRdb called the multiplex PCR reads again in MiXCR, with one record for every CDR3 protein. The sample has about 170,000 distinct CDR3 sequences, 33% seen once. Germline V gene lookup returns CDR1 SGHTS and CDR2 YDEGEE. The CDR3 has 12 amino acids. The lymph nodes were axillary draining lymph nodes from breast cancer patients. With regard to this clonotype: Antigen: not known. At one end, the junction sequence differs from germline, possibly due to a read error.

The sequencing input was axillary lymph node tissue. The chain employs TRBV5-8 and TRBJ1-4; 7 bases are shared with TRBD1. The origin of this receptor is a female donor with breast cancer. Some clones in this sample may be carry-over from other donors' samples. The CDR3 coding sequence is TGTGCCAGCAGCCCGGACCCCCAGGGGGGGCATTTT. This sequence encodes CASSPDPQGGHF.